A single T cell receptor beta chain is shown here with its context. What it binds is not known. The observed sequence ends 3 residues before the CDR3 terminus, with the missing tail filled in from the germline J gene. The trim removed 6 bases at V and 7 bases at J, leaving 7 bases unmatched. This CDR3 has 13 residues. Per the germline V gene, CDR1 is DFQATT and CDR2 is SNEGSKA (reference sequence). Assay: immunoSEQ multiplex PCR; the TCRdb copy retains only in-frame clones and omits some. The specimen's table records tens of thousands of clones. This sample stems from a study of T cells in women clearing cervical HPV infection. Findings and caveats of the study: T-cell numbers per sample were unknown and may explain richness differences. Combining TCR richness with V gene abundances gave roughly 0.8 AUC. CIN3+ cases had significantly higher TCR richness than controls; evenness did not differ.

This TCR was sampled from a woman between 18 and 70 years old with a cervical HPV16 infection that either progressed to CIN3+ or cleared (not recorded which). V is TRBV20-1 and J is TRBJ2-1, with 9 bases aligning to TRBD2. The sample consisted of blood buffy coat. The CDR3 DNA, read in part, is TGCAGTGCCCCGAGCGGGGGGCGGAATGAG. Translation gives CSAPSGGRNE. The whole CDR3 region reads CSAPSGGRNEQFF.